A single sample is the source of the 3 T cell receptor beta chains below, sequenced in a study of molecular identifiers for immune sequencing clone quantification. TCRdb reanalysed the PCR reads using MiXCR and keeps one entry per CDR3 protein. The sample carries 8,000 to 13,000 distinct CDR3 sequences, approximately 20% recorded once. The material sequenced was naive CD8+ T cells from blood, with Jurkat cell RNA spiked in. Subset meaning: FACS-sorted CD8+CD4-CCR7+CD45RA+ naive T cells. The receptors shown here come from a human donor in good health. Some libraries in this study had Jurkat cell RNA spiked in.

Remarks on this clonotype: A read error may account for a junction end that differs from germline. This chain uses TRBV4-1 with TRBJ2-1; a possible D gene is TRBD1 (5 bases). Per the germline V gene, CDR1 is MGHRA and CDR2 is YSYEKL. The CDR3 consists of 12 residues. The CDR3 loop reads CASSQLQGERFF. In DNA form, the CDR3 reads TGCGCCAGCAGCCAACTCCAGGGTGAGCGGTTCTTC.

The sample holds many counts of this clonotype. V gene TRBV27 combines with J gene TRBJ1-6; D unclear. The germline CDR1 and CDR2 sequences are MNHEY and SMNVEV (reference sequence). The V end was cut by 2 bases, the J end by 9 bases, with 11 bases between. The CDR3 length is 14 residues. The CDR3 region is CASSLLQFSSPLHF. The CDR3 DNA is TGTGCCAGCAGTTTACTCCAGTTCAGTTCACCCCTCCACTTT.

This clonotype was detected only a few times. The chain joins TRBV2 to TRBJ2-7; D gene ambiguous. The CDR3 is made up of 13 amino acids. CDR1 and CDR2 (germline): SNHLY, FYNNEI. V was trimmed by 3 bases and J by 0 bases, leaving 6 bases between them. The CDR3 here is CASSDQASYEQYF. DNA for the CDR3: TGTGCCAGCAGTGATCAGGCCTCCTACGAGCAGTACTTC.